These 18 T cell receptor beta chains came from one sample sequenced in a study of shared clonotypes between healthy human individuals (dated by TCRdb to about 2020). Receptor libraries were prepared by the immunoSEQ multiplex PCR assay. TCRdb took this table from immuneACCESS and kept in-frame rearrangements with V and J called. Such tables lack part of the clones; where checked against another copy, unresolved V genes explain under half of the gap, and the rest is unexplained. Recorded for this sample are roughly 720,000 clones; around 90% of them occurred a single time. The ten largest clones capture roughly 36% of the sample. The sequenced sample consisted of memory CD8+ T cells from PBMCs. Reading the label with the study, this specimen's cell subset or site is: CD45RO+ cells pooled with CCR7-negative TemRA cells. These receptors were collected from a man aged 18 to 29 in good health. Some clones in this sample may be carry-over from other donors' samples.

The chain combines TRBV7-8 with TRBJ2-7, with a tentative D call TRBD2 (7 bases). The V and J ends lost 8 bases and 0 bases respectively, with 17 bases between them. CDR3 length equals 15 residues. Per germline, CDR1 SGHVS and CDR2 FQNEAQ. Here the CDR3 reads CASLGGGNPSYEQYF. The CDR3 DNA reads as TGTGCCAGCCTTGGGGGGGGCAACCCCTCCTACGAGCAGTACTTC.

The J gene is TRBJ1-4, the V gene TRBV28; D not resolved. Germline values: CDR1 MDHEN, CDR2 SYDVKM. Trimming pared 5 bases from V and 0 bases from J, leaving 10 bases between. CDR3 length: 15 residues. CDR3 sequence (DNA): TGTGCCAGCAGTAAACCGCAAGCAACTAATGAAAAACTGTTTTTT. The encoded protein is CASSKPQATNEKLFF. The full variable domain, with the rest looked up from reference TRBV28 and TRBJ1-4, is DVKVTQSSRYLVKRTGEKVFLECVQDMDHENMFWYRQDPGLGLRLIYFSYDVKMKEKGDIPEGYSVSREKKERFSLILESASTNQTSMYLCASSKPQATNEKLFFGSGTQLSVL.

The chain joins TRBV6-5 to TRBJ1-1; tentative D call: TRBD1 (5 bases). The V gene lost 2 bases and the J gene lost 9 bases, with 13 bases spanning the gap. CDR1 is MNHEY, CDR2 SVGAGI, per germline. The CDR3 runs 13 residues. This CDR3 is CASSYMEKGQAFF. CDR3 in DNA: TGTGCCAGCAGTTACATGGAAAAGGGGCAAGCTTTCTTT.

The chain has TRBV19 and TRBJ2-5; no clear D gene. Germline V gene sequence: CDR1 LNHDA, CDR2 SQIVND (reference sequence). V was shortened by 6 bases and J by 2 bases, with 13 bases between the two germline ends. This CDR3 contains 14 residues. DNA for the CDR3: TGTGCCAGTAGGCCTACGTCAGCACAAGAGACCCAGTACTTC. The encoded protein is CASRPTSAQETQYF.

This clone was seen only a few times. The rearrangement links TRBV2 to TRBJ1-2; maybe TRBD1 (6 bases). The ends were cut back, 3 bases at V and 4 bases at J, with 9 bases in the middle. Germline V CDR1 and CDR2: SNHLY, FYNNEI. The CDR3 is 13 residues long. CDR3 nucleotides: TGTGCCAGCAGTGAGGACAGAGCCTATGGCTACACCTTC. It translates to CASSEDRAYGYTF.

The chain has TRBV11-2 and TRBJ1-5, with D unclear. Germline V gene data show CDR1 as SGHAT and CDR2 as FQNNGV. The V and J ends lost 1 base and 4 bases respectively, with 14 bases between them. CDR3 length equals 16 residues. The CDR3 bases are TGTGCCAGCAGCTTAGGCCAGGTCGGATATAATCAGCCCCAGCATTTT. Protein: CASSLGQVGYNQPQHF.

The chain combines TRBV29-1 with TRBJ1-1, with TRBD1 matching 9 bases. The CDR3 length is 14 residues. V lost 6 bases to trimming and J lost 6 bases; unmatched junction nucleotides: 11. Germline V CDR1 and CDR2: SQVTM, ANQGSEA. CDR3 coding DNA: TGCAGCGTAAGGGACAGGGTGAGGGGCGCTGAAGCTTTCTTT. It codes for CSVRDRVRGAEAFF.

The chain joins TRBV11-1 to TRBJ1-2; 7 bases line up with TRBD1. The CDR3 length is 12 residues. CDR1 and CDR2 from the germline V gene are SGHAT and FQDESV (reference sequence). V trimming: 5 bases; J trimming: 10 bases; junction bases outside the gene matches: 7. DNA of the CDR3: TGTGCCAGCAGCCCCGGGACAGTACACTACACCTTC. Protein product: CASSPGTVHYTF.

To note about this clone: A read error may account for a junction end that differs from germline. The rearrangement uses TRBV4-1 and TRBJ2-7; D might be TRBD1 or TRBD2, each matching 5 bases. The CDR3 contains 16 residues. Per germline, CDR1 MGHRA and CDR2 YSYEKL. CDR3 sequence reads: CASSLRASLSSYAQYF. CDR3 DNA sequence: TGCGCCAGCAGCCTCAGGGCTAGCCTAAGCTCCTACGCGCAGTACTTC.

This sequence joins TRBV28 and TRBJ1-6; no reliable D call. Germline CDR1 is MDHEN and CDR2 is SYDVKM. The V and J ends lost 4 bases and 4 bases respectively, with 8 bases between them. The CDR3 is made up of 14 amino acids. The CDR3 coding sequence is TGTGCCAGCAGTTGGCGCGGGTATAATTCACCCCTCCACTTT. It translates to CASSWRGYNSPLHF.

The V call is TRBV29-1, the J call TRBJ2-1; D is ambiguous. CDR1 and CDR2 from the germline V gene are SQVTM and ANQGSEA. Trimming removed 6 bases at V and 0 bases at J, with 9 bases between. The CDR3 has 13 residues. The CDR3 loop reads CSVWRSSYNEQFF. The CDR3, as DNA: TGCAGCGTCTGGCGGAGCTCCTACAATGAGCAGTTCTTC.

This chain joins TRBV10-3 and TRBJ2-7; D is undetermined. The V end was cut by 6 bases, the J end by 6 bases, with 12 bases between. The CDR3 runs to 12 residues. Looked up from germline, CDR1 is ENHRY and CDR2 is SYGVKD. CDR3: CAIRGFGLEQYF. CDR3 nucleotides: TGTGCCATCAGAGGATTTGGCCTCGAGCAGTACTTC.

The chain employs TRBV27 and TRBJ2-7, with TRBD1 matching over 9 bases. The CDR3 has 15 amino acids. J lost 1 base, V lost 2 bases, and 3 bases had no gene match. Germline V gives CDR1 MNHEY, CDR2 SMNVEV (reference sequence). This CDR3 reads CASSLNRGLSYEQYF. Here the CDR3 DNA reads TGTGCCAGCAGTTTAAACAGGGGGCTGTCCTACGAGCAGTACTTC.

The CDR3, as DNA: TGTGCCAGCAGCCCGGGGACTAGCGGGGGATTCAATGAGCAGTTCTTC. Amino acid sequence: CASSPGTSGGFNEQFF. This chain connects TRBV14 to TRBJ2-1, with TRBD2 identical over 14 bases. This CDR3 is 16 amino acids long. Trimming took 4 bases from V and 6 from J; bases not matched to a gene: 5. Germline CDR1 SGHDN, CDR2 FVKESK.

The chain couples TRBV6-6 to TRBJ2-1, with 7 bases fitting TRBD2. The V and J ends lost 6 bases and 1 base, in that order; junction bases with no gene match: 0. CDR3 size: 13 residues. Per germline, CDR1 MNHNY and CDR2 SVGAGI (reference sequence). The CDR3 region is CASRAGSYNEQFF. In nucleotides, the CDR3 is TGTGCCAGCAGAGCGGGGTCCTACAATGAGCAGTTCTTC.

This chain links TRBV7-8 with TRBJ2-7; possibly TRBD1 or TRBD2 for D (5 bases each). V was pared by 5 bases and J by 7 bases, with 21 bases between. The CDR3 sequence is 15 residues long. From germline, CDR1 is SGHVS and CDR2 FQNEAQ. CDR3 amino acids: CASSLPGPIPLEQYF. CDR3 DNA: TGTGCCAGCAGCCTCCCGGGACCAATTCCCTTGGAGCAGTACTTC.

This clone was observed a single time. The gene calls are TRBV28 and TRBJ2-5, with 8 nucleotides matching TRBD1. Trimming took 6 bases from V and 0 from J; bases not matched to a gene: 6. In germline, CDR1 is MDHEN, CDR2 SYDVKM. The CDR3 has 15 residues. The CDR3 nucleotides are TGTGCCAGCAGCCCACGGACAGGGTACCAAGAGACCCAGTACTTC. Residues: CASSPRTGYQETQYF.

The CDR3 sequence is CASSPRGGRSDRELFF. The CDR3 DNA reads TGCGCCAGCAGCCCAAGGGGCGGGAGAAGCGACCGGGAGCTGTTTTTT. The chain is built from TRBV4-3 and TRBJ2-2; 7 bases map to TRBD2. V dropped 4 bases and J dropped 9; count of bases not matched to a gene: 14. The CDR3 loop spans 16 amino acids. The germline V gene encodes CDR1 LGHNA and CDR2 YSLEER.